The table lists the clone carrying this T cell receptor beta chain with many counts. Its antigen remains unidentified. The sample belongs to a study of T-cell reconstitution after alpha-beta-depleted transplantation in children. Whole-study results and caveats: At the one-year point after transplant, T-cell counts and TCRbeta diversity were found to come mostly from T cells that had been newly produced.

There are 13 residues in the CDR3. Trimming pared 4 bases from V and 4 bases from J, leaving 8 bases between. Germline V gene lookup returns CDR1 SGHNT and CDR2 YYREEE (reference sequence). During its preparation, the TCRbeta library received unique molecular identifiers. TCRdb independently ran MiXCR on the PCR reads; one entry per CDR3 protein. The table lists around 94,000 distinct CDR3 sequences, approximately 8% of them singletons, with 16% in the top ten. This chain joins TRBV5-4 and TRBJ1-4; D gene ambiguous. Sequencing was performed on PBMCs, taken before TCRalphabeta/CD19-depleted stem cell transplant. This receptor was taken from a boy aged 2 to 10 with acute lymphoblastic leukemia, due to receive a stem cell transplant. In DNA, the CDR3 is TGTGCCAGCAGCCTCCGGGATAATGAAAAACTGTTTTTT. Its protein product is CASSLRDNEKLFF.